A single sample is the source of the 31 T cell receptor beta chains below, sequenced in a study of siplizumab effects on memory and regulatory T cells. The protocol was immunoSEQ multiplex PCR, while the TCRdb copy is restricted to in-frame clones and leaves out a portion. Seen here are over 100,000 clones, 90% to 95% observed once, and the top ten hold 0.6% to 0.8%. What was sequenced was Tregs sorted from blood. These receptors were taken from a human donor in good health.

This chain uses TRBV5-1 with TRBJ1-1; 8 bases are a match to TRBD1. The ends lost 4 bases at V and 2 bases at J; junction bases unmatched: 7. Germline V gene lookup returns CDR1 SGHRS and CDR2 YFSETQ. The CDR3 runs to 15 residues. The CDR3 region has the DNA TGCGCCAGCAGCCCGACAGGGGTACGCAACACTGAAGCTTTCTTT. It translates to CASSPTGVRNTEAFF.

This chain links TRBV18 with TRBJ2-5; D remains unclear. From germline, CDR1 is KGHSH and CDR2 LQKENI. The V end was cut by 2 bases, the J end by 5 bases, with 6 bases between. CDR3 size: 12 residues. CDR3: CASSPEKETQYF. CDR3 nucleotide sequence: TGTGCCAGCTCACCAGAAAAGGAGACCCAGTACTTC.

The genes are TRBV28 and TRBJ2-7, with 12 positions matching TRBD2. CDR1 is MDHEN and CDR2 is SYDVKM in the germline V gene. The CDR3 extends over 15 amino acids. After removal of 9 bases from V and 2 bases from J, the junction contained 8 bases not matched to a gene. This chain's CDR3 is CASRLTSGSTYEQYF. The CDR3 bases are TGTGCCAGTCGCCTGACTAGCGGGAGTACCTACGAGCAGTACTTC.

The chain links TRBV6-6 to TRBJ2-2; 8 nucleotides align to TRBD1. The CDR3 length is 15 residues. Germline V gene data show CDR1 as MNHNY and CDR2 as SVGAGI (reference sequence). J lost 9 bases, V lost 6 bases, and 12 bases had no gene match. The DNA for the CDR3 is TGTGCCAGCAGCCGACAGGACAGGGTGGGCCGGGAGCTGTTTTTT. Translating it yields CASSRQDRVGRELFF.

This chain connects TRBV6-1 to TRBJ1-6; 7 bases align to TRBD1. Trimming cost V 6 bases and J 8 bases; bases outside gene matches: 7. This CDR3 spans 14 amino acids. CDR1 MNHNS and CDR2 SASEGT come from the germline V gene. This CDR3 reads CASSLTGFDSPLHF. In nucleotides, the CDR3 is TGTGCCAGCAGCCTGACAGGGTTTGATTCACCCCTCCACTTT.

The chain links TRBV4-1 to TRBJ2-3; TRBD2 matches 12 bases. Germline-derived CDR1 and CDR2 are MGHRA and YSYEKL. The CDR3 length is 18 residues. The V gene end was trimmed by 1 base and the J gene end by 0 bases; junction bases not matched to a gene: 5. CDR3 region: CASSQGVGTSGSTDTQYF. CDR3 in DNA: TGCGCCAGCAGCCAAGGGGTGGGGACTAGCGGGAGCACAGATACGCAGTATTTT.

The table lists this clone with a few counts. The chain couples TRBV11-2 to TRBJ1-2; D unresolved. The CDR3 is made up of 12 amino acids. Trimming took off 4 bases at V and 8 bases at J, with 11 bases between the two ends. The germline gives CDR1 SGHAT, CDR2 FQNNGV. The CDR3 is CASSSMGIGYTF. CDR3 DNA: TGTGCCAGCAGCTCAATGGGGATAGGCTACACCTTC.

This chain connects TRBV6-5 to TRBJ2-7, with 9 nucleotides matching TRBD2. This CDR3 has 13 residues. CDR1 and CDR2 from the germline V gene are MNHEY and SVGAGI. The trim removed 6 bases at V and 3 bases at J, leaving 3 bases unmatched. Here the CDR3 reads CASRGSGGYEQYF. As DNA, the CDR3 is TGTGCCAGCAGGGGTAGCGGGGGCTACGAGCAGTACTTC.

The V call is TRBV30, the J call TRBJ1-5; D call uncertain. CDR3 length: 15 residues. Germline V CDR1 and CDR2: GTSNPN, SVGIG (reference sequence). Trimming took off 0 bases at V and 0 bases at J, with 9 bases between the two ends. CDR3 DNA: TGTGCCTGGAGTGTAGGAGGAAATAGCAATCAGCCCCAGCATTTT. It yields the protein CAWSVGGNSNQPQHF.

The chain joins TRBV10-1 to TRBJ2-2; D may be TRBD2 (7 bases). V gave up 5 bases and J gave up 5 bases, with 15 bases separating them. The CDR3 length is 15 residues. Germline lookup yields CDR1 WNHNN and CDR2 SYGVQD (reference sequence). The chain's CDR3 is CASSPRGAGTGELFF. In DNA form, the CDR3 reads TGCGCCAGCAGTCCCCGGGGGGCGGGAACCGGGGAGCTGTTTTTT.

This chain's CDR3 is CATVRDKNQPQHF. The CDR3 DNA reads TGTGCCACCGTCCGGGACAAAAATCAGCCCCAGCATTTT. The chain joins TRBV18 to TRBJ1-5; tentatively, D is TRBD1 (6 bases). The germline gives CDR1 KGHSH, CDR2 LQKENI. V was pared by 10 bases and J by 4 bases, with 14 bases between. CDR3 length: 13 amino acids.

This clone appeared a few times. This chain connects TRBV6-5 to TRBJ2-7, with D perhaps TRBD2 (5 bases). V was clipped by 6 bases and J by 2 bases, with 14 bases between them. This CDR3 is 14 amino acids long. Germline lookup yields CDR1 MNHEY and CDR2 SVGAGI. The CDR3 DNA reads TGTGCCAGCAGAAACTCGGGGTGGGCCTACGAGCAGTACTTC. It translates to CASRNSGWAYEQYF.

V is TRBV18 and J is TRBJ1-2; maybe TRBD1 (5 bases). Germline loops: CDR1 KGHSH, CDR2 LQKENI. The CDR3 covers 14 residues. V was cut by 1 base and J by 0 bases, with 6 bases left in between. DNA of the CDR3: TGTGCCAGCTCACCACGGACATCTAACTATGGCTACACCTTC. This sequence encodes CASSPRTSNYGYTF.

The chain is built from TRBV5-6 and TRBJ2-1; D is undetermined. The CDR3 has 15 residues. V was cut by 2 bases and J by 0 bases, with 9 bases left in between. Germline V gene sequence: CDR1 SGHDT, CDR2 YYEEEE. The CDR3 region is CASSFLLGSYNEQFF. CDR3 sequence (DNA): TGTGCCAGCAGCTTTCTACTCGGCTCCTACAATGAGCAGTTCTTC.

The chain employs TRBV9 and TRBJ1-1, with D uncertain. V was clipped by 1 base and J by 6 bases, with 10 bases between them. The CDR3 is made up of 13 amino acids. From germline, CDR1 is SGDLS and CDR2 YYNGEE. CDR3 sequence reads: CASSVQRNAEAFF. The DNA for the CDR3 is TGTGCCAGCAGCGTACAGAGGAATGCTGAAGCTTTCTTT.

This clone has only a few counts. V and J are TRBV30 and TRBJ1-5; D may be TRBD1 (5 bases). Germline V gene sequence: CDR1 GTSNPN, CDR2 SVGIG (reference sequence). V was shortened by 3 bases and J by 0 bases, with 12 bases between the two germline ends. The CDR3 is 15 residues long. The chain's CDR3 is CAWRTRRGSNQPQHF. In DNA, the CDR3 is TGTGCCTGGAGAACGCGGAGGGGTAGCAATCAGCCCCAGCATTTT.

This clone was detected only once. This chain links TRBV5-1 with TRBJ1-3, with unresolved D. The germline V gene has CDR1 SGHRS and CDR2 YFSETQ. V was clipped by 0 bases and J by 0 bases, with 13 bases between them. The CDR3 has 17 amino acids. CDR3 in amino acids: CASSLVQGGSSGNTIYF. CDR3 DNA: TGCGCCAGCAGCTTGGTCCAAGGAGGGAGCTCTGGAAACACCATATATTTT.

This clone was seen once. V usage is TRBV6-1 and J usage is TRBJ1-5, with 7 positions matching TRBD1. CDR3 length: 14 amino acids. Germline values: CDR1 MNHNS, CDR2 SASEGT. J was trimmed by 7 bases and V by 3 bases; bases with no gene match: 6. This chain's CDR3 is CASSDEGAAQPQHF. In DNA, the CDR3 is TGTGCCAGCAGTGATGAGGGGGCAGCGCAGCCCCAGCATTTT.

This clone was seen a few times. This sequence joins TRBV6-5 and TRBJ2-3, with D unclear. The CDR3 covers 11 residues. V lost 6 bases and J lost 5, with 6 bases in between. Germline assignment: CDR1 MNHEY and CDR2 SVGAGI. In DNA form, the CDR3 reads TGTGCCAGCAGCTTAGGAGATACGCAGTATTTT. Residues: CASSLGDTQYF.

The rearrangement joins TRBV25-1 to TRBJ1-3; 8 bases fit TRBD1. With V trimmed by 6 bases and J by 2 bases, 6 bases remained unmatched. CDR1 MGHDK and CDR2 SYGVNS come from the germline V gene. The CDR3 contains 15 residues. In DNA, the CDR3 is TGTGCCAGCAGCCCCCAGGACAGGGCTGGAAACACCATATATTTT. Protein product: CASSPQDRAGNTIYF. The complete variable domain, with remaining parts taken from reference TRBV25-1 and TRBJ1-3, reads EADIYQTPRYLVIGTGKKITLECSQTMGHDKMYWYQQDPGMELHLIHYSYGVNSTEKGDLSSESTVSRIRTEHFPLTLESARPSHTSQYLCASSPQDRAGNTIYFGEGSWLTVV.

CDR3 DNA: TGTGCCAGCAGTGCCCACAGGGGACTCTATGGCTACACCTTC. This translates into CASSAHRGLYGYTF. This sequence joins TRBV6-1 and TRBJ1-2, with TRBD1 matching 7 bases. The V gene end was trimmed by 4 bases and the J gene end by 4 bases; junction bases not matched to a gene: 6. The CDR3 runs 14 residues. Germline CDR1 is MNHNS and CDR2 is SASEGT.

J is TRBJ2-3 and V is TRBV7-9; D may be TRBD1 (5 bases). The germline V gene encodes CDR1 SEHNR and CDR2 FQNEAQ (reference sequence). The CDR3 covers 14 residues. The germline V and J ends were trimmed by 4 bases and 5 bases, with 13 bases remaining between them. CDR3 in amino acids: CASSWGRVKDTQYF. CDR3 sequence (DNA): TGTGCCAGCAGCTGGGGCAGGGTTAAAGATACGCAGTATTTT.

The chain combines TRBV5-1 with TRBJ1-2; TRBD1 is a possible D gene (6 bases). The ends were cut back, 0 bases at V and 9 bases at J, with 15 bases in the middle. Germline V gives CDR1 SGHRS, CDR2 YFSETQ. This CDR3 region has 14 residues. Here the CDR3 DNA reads TGCGCCAGCAGCTTGGGCAGGGGCTTCCAGAGCTACACCTTC. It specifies CASSLGRGFQSYTF.

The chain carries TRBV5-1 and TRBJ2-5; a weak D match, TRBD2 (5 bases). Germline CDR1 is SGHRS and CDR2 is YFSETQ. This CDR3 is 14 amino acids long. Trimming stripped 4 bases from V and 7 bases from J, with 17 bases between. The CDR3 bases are TGCGCCAGCAGCCTGTCGTCTACAGCGGTGACCCAGTACTTC. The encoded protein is CASSLSSTAVTQYF.

Here the CDR3 DNA reads TGTGCCAGCAGTACGGGACAGGGGGACTACGAGCAGTACTTC. Translation gives CASSTGQGDYEQYF. The V call is TRBV6-6, the J call TRBJ2-7, with 11 nucleotides matching TRBD1. The V segment lost 5 bases and the J segment 3 bases; nucleotides outside the gene matches: 3. CDR3 length equals 14 residues. Germline V CDR1 and CDR2: MNHNY, SVGAGI (reference sequence).

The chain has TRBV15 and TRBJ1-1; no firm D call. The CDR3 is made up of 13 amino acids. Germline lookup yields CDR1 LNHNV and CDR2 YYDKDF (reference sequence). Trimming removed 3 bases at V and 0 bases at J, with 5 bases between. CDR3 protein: CATSSRMNTEAFF. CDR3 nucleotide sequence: TGTGCCACCAGCAGTAGAATGAACACTGAAGCTTTCTTT.

The CDR3 sequence: CASSLRQGYEQYF. For the CDR3, the DNA is TGTGCCAGCAGCTTGAGGCAGGGGTACGAGCAGTACTTC. V gene TRBV7-9 combines with J gene TRBJ2-7, with D perhaps matching TRBD1 (6 bases). The CDR3 is 13 amino acids. The germline CDR1 and CDR2 sequences are SEHNR and FQNEAQ (reference sequence). V was trimmed by 3 bases and J by 4 bases, leaving 10 bases between them.

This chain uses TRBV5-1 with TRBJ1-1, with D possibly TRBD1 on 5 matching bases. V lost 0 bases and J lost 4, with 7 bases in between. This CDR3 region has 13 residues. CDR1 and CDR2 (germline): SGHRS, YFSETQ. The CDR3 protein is CASSLEGPTEAFF. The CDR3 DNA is TGCGCCAGCAGCTTGGAGGGACCCACTGAAGCTTTCTTT.

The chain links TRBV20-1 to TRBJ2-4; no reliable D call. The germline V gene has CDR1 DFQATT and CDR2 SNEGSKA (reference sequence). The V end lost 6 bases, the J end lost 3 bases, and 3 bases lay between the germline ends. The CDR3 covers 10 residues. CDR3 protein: CSAVKNIQYF. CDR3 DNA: TGCAGTGCCGTCAAAAACATTCAGTACTTC.

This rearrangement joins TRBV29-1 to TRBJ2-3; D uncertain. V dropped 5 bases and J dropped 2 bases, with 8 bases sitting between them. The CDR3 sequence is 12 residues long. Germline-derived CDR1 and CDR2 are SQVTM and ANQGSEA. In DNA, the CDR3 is TGCAGCGTTAGAAAACTCACAGATACGCAGTATTTT. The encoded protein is CSVRKLTDTQYF.

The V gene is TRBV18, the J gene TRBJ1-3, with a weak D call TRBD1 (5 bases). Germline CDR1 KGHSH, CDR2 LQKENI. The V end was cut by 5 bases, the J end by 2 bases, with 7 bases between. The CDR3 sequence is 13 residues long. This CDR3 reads CASSRGAGNTIYF. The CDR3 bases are TGTGCCAGCTCAAGGGGAGCTGGAAACACCATATATTTT.